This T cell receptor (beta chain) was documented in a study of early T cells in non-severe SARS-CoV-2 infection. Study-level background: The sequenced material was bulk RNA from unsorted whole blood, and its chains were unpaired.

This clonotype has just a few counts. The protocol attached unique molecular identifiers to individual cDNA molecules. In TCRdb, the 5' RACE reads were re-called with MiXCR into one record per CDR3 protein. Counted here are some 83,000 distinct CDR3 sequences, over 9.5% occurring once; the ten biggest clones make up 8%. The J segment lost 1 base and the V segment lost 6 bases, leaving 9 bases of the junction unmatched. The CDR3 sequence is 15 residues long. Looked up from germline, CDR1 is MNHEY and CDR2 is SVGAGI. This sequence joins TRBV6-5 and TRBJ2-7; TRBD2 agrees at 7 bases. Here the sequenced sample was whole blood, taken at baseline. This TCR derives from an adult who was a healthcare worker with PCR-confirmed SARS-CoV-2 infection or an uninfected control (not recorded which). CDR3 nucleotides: TGTGCCAGCAGCCCTGGGGCGGGAGTGTCCTACGAGCAGTACTTC. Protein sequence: CASSPGAGVSYEQYF.